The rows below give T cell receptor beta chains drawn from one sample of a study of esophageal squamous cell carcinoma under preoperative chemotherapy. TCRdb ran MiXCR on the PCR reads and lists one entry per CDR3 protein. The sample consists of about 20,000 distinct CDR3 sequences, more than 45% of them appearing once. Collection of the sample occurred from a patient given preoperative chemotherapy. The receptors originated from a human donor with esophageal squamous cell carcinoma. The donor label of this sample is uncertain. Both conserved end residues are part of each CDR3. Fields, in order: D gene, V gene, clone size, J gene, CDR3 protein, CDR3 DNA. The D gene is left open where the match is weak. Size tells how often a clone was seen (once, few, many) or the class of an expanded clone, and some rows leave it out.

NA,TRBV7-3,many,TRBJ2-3,CASSLWARSTDTQYF,TGTGCCAGCAGCTTATGGGCAAGAAGTACAGATACGCAGTATTTT
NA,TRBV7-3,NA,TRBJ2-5,CASSRPAEGDPQYF,TGTGCCAGCAGCCGGCCCGCGGAGGGAGACCCCCAGTACTTC
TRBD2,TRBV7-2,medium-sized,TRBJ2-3,CASSLESGRSSDTQYF,TGTGCCAGCAGCTTAGAAAGCGGGAGGTCCTCAGATACGCAGTATTTT
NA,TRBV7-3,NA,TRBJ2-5,CAGGQGGGAEDTQYF,TGTGCCGGGGGCCAAGGGGGAGGGGCAGAAGATACCCAGTACTTC
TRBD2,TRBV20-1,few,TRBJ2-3,CSAPDYSAGGSDTQYF,TGCAGTGCCCCAGACTATTCAGCGGGAGGGTCAGATACGCAGTATTTT
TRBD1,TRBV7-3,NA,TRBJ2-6,CASSYTGTGYSGANVLTF,TGTGCCAGCAGCTATACCGGGACAGGCTACTCTGGGGCCAACGTCCTGACTTTC
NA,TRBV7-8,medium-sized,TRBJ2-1,CASSLEADEQFF,TGTGCCAGCAGCTTAGAAGCTGATGAGCAGTTCTTC
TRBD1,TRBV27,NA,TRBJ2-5,CASSLGTGDLQETQYF,TGTGCCAGCAGTTTAGGGACAGGTGACCTCCAAGAGACCCAGTACTTC
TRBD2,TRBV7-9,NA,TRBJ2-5,CASSPPSGIETQYF,TGTGCCAGCAGCCCCCCTAGCGGGATAGAGACCCAGTACTTC
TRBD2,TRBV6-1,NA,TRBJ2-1,CASRLFSGGAGSYNEQFF,TGTGCCAGCAGACTTTTCAGCGGGGGGGCCGGGTCCTACAATGAGCAGTTCTTC
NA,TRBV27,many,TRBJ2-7,CASRERASTYEQYF,TGTGCCAGCAGGGAGCGGGCCTCAACCTACGAGCAGTACTTC
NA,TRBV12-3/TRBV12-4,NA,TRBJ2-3,CASSLRDTQYF,TGTGCCAGCAGTTTAAGAGATACGCAGTATTTT
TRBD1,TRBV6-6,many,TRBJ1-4,CASSYSTGGQEKLFF,TGTGCCAGCAGTTACTCGACAGGGGGCCAGGAAAAACTGTTTTTT
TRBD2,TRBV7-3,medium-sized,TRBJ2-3,CASSLIAGGADTQYF,TGTGCCAGCAGCCTAATTGCGGGAGGGGCAGATACGCAGTATTTT
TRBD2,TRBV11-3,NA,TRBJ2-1,CASSGSGRGYEQFF,TGTGCCAGCAGCGGTAGCGGGAGAGGCTATGAGCAGTTCTTC
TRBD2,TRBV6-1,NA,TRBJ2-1,CASSETGLAGAHEQFF,TGTGCCAGCAGTGAAACCGGACTAGCGGGAGCTCACGAGCAGTTCTTC
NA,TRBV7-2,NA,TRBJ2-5,CASGGRGGGDQETQYF,TGTGCCAGCGGGGGACGAGGGGGCGGGGACCAAGAGACCCAGTACTTC
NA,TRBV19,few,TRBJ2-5,CASSIVLGETQYF,TGTGCCAGTAGTATAGTCCTCGGGGAGACCCAGTACTTC
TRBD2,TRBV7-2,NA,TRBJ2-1,CASSRLSPGGVGASYNEQFF,TGTGCCAGCAGCCGGCTGAGCCCCGGGGGGGTTGGTGCCTCCTACAATGAGCAGTTCTTC
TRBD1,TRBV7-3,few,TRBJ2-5,CASSPPGQVYNEQYF,TGTGCCAGCAGCCCTCCGGGACAGGTCTACAATGAGCAGTACTTC
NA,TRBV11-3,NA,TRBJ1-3,CASSLGTSNTIYF,TGTGCCAGCAGCCTCGGGACGTCTAACACCATATATTTT
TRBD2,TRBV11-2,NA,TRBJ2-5,CASSFSGGWKETQYF,TGTGCCAGCAGCTTCAGCGGGGGTTGGAAAGAGACCCAGTACTTC
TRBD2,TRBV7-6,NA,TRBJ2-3,CASSLGVGGVTDTQYF,TGTGCCAGCAGCTTAGGGGTGGGAGGGGTCACAGATACGCAGTATTTT
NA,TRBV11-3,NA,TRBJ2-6,CASSFDSSGANVLTF,TGTGCCAGCAGCTTCGACAGCTCTGGGGCCAACGTCCTGACTTTC
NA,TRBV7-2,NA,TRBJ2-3,CASSSVGTSGTDTQYF,TGTGCCAGCAGCTCCGTCGGGACTTCGGGCACAGATACGCAGTATTTT
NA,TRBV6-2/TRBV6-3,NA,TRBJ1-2,CASSAGGYGYTF,TGTGCCAGCTCAGCCGGGGGTTATGGCTACACCTTC
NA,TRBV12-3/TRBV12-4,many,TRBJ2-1,CASRYDGSTDEQFF,TGTGCCAGCAGATACGACGGGAGTACCGACGAGCAGTTCTTC
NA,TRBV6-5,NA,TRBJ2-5,CASSYMRAQETQYF,TGTGCCAGCAGTTACATGAGGGCTCAAGAGACCCAGTACTTC
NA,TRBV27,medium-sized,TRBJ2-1,CASSLPAREQQFF,TGTGCCAGCAGTTTACCTGCCCGGGAGCAGCAGTTCTTC
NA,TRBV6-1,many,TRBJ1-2,CASTKGSGDYGYTF,TGTGCCAGCACCAAGGGGTCAGGGGACTATGGCTACACCTTC
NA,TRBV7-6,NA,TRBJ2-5,CASRKETQYF,TGTGCCAGCAGAAAAGAGACCCAGTACTTC
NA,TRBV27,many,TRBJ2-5,CASSLLGGETQYF,TGTGCCAGCAGTTTATTGGGGGGAGAGACCCAGTACTTC
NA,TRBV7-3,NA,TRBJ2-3,CAGSVAAERSRQYF,TGTGCGGGCAGCGTGGCCGCGGAGCGCTCGCGCCAGTATTTT
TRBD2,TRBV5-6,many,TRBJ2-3,CASSETSGRGGTDTQYF,TGTGCCAGCAGCGAGACTAGCGGGAGAGGGGGAACAGATACGCAGTATTTT
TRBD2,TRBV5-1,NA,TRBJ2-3,CASSSFQSGGVSTDTQYF,TGCGCCAGCAGCTCTTTTCAAAGCGGGGGGGTTAGCACAGATACGCAGTATTTT
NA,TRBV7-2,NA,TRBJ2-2,CASSLKLQQDASTGALFF,TGTGCCAGCAGCTTAAAACTTCAGCAGGACGCGAGCACCGGGGCGCTGTTTTTT